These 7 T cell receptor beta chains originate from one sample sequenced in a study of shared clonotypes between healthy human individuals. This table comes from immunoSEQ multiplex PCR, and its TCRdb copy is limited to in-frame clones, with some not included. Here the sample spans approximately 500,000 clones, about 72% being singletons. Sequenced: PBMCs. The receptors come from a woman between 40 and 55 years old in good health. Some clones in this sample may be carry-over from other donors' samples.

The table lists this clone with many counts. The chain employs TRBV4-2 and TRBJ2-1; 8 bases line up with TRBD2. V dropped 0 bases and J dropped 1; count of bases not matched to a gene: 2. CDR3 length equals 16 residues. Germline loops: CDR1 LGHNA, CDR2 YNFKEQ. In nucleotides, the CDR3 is TGTGCCAGCAGCCAAGAAGTAGCGGGATCCTACAATGAGCAGTTCTTC. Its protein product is CASSQEVAGSYNEQFF.

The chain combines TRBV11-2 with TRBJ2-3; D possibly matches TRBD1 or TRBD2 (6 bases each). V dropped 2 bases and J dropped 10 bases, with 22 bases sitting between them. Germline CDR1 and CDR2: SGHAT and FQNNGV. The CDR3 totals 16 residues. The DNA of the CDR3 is TGTGCCAGCAGCTTAAAGGGGGGTCTAGCGACACGGGCGCAGTATTTT. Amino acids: CASSLKGGLATRAQYF.

The CDR3 nucleotides are TGTGCCTGGAGTGAGCAGGGACTTGGCTACACCTTC. Amino acid sequence: CAWSEQGLGYTF. This chain joins TRBV30 and TRBJ1-2; perhaps TRBD1 as D (5 bases). V was pared by 1 base and J by 7 bases, with 10 bases between. CDR1 GTSNPN and CDR2 SVGIG come from the germline V gene (reference sequence). CDR3 length: 12 amino acids.

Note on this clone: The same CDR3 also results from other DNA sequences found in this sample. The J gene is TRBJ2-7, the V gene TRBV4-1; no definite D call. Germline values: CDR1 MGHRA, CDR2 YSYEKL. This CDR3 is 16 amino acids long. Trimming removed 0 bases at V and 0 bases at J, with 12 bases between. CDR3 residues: CASSQDRAGSSYEQYF. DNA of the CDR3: TGCGCCAGCAGCCAAGATCGGGCAGGTAGCTCCTACGAGCAGTACTTC.

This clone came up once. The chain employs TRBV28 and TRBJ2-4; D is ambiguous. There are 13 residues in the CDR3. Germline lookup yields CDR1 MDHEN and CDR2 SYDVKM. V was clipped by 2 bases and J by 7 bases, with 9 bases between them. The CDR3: CASSLNDGNIQYF. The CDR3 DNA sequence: TGTGCCAGCAGTTTAAACGACGGTAACATTCAGTACTTC.

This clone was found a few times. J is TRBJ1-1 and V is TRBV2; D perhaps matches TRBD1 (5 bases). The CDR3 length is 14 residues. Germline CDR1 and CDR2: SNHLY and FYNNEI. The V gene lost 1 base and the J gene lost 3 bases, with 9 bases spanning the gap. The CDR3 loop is CASSEDGTDTEAFF. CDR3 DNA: TGTGCCAGCAGTGAAGACGGGACGGACACTGAAGCTTTCTTT.

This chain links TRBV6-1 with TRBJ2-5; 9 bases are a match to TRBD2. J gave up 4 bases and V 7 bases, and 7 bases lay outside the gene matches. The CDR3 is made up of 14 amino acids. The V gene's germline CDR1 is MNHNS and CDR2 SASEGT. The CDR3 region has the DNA TGTGCCAGCACCCATAGAGCGGGAGGAGAGACCCAGTACTTC. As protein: CASTHRAGGETQYF.